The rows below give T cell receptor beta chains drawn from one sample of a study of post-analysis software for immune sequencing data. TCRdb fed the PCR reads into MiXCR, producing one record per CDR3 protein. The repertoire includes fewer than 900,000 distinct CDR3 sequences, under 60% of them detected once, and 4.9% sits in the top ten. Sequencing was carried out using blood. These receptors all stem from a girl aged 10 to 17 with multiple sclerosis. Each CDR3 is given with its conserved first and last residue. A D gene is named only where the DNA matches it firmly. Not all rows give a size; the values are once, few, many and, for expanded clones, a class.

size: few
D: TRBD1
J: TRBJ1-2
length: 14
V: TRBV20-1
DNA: TGCAGTGCTCAGAAACAGGGGCGACTCTATGGCTACACCTTC
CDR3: CSAQKQGRLYGYTF

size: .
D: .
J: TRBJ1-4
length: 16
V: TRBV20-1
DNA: TGCAGTGCTGGTACCCGATTGTGGGGGGTCGGTGAAAAACTGTTTTTT
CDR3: CSAGTRLWGVGEKLFF

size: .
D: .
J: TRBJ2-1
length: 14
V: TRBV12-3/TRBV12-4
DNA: TGTGCCAGCAGCTGGCGAGTGGGGTTGAATGAGCAGTTCTTC
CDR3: CASSWRVGLNEQFF

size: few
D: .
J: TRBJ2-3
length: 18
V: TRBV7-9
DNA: TGTGCCATCAACCTGTGGGGGGTCGCGGGTTCTAGCACAGATACGCAGTATTTT
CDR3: CAINLWGVAGSSTDTQYF

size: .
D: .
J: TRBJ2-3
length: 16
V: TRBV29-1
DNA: TGCAGCGTTGTGGGGGGGGGGCGAAGGCGCACAGATACGCAGTATTTT
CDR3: CSVVGGGRRRTDTQYF

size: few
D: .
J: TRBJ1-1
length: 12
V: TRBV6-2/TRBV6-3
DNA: TGTGCCAGCAGTTACGGGTACACTGAAGCTTTCTTT
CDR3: CASSYGYTEAFF

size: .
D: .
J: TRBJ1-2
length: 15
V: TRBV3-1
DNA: TGTGCCAGCAGTCGCACGAGGACAGCCAGACAAGGCTACACCTTC
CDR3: CASSRTRTARQGYTF

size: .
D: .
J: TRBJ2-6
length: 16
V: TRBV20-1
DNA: TGCAGTGCGAGGAACAGGGGAGGTACTGGGGCCAACGTCCTGACTTTC
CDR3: CSARNRGGTGANVLTF

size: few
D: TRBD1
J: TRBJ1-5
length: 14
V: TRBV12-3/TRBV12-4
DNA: TGTGCCAGCAGTTTTGGACAGGCGGGACAGCCCCAGCATTTT
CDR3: CASSFGQAGQPQHF

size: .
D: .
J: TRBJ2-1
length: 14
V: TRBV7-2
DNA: TGTGCCAGCAGCTTCTACTTCAGGGCACCTGAGCAGTTCTTC
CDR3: CASSFYFRAPEQFF

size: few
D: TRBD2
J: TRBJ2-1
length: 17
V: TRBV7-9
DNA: TGTGCCAGCAGCCCAAGTACTAGCGGCCCCAGGGGCGATGAGCAGTTCTTC
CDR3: CASSPSTSGPRGDEQFF

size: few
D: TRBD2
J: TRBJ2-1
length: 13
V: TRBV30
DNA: TGTGCCTATAGCGGGAGCTCCTACAATGAGCAGTTCTTC
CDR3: CAYSGSSYNEQFF

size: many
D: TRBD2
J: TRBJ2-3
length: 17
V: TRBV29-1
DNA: TGCAGCGTTGGGGGACTAGCGGTTCTAGGGCTGGATGATACGCAGTATTTT
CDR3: CSVGGLAVLGLDDTQYF

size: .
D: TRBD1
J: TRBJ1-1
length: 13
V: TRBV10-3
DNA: TGTGCCATCAGGACAGGGGTCCGCTCTGAAGCTTTCTTT
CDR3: CAIRTGVRSEAFF

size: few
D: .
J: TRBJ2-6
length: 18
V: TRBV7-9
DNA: TGTGCCAGCAGCTCCCACCTAGGACCGGGCTCTGGGGCCAACGTCCTGACTTTC
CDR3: CASSSHLGPGSGANVLTF

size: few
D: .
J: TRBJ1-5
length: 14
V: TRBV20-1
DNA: TGCAGTGCTATACTATCGGGAGGGCCAAAGACCCAGCATTTT
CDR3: CSAILSGGPKTQHF

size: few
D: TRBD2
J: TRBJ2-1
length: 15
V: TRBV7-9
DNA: TGTGCCAGCAGTCAAACCGGGACTAGCGGCAATGAGCAGTTCTTC
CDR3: CASSQTGTSGNEQFF

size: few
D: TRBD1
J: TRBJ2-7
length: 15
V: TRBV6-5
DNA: TGTGCCAGCAGGGTAAACAGGGGGGCCTCCTACGAGCAGTACTTC
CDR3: CASRVNRGASYEQYF

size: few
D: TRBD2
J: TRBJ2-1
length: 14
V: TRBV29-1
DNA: TGCAGCGTTGCCGGCGGGAGGGCCACCGATGAGCAGTTCTTC
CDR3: CSVAGGRATDEQFF

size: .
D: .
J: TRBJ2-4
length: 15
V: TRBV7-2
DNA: TGTGCCAGCAGCTTAGTTGGGGCAGACTTTTCAGAGCAGTACTTC
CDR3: CASSLVGADFSEQYF

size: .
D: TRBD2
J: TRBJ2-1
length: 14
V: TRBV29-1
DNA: TGCAGCGTTGACACTAGCGGGAGGAGGTTTGAGCAGTTCTTC
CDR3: CSVDTSGRRFEQFF

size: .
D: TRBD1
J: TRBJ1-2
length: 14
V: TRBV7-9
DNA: TGTGCCAGCAGCTTAGCGGACAGGGTTGGTGGCTACACCTTC
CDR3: CASSLADRVGGYTF

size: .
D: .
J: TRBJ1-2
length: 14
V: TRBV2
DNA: TGTGCCAGCGGGGGATTAGGGGCTAACTATGGCTACACCTTC
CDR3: CASGGLGANYGYTF

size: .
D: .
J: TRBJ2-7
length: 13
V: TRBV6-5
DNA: TGTGCCAGCCAACCGGACATCAGGCGGGAGCAGTACTTC
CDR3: CASQPDIRREQYF

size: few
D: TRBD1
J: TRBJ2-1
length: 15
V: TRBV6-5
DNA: TGTGCCAGCAGTTACACCGGGACAGGGCATAATGAGCAGTTCTTC
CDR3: CASSYTGTGHNEQFF

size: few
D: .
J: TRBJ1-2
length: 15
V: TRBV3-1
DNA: TGTGCCAGCAGCCAATCAAGGACGGTCGGCTATGGCTACACCTTC
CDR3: CASSQSRTVGYGYTF

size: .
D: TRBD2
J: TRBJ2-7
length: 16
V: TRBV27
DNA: TGTGCCAGCAGTCCCTCGGGGGGAGGGTTCTCCTACGAGCAGTACTTC
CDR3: CASSPSGGGFSYEQYF

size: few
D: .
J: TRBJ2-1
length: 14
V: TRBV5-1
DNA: TGCGCCAGCAGCTTCCAGGGGCCCTACAATGAGCAGTTCTTC
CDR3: CASSFQGPYNEQFF

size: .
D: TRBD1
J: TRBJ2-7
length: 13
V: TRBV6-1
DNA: TGTGCCAGCACTTACAGGGGATTCTACGAGCAGTACTTC
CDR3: CASTYRGFYEQYF

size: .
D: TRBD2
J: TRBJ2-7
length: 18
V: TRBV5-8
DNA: TGTGCCAGCAGCTTGGATAGGGGACTAGCGGGAGGGAACTACGAGCAGTACTTC
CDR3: CASSLDRGLAGGNYEQYF

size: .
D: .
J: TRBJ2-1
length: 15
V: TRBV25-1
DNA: TGTGCCAGCAGTGAATCCCGGACGGCTTACAATGAGCAGTTCTTC
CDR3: CASSESRTAYNEQFF

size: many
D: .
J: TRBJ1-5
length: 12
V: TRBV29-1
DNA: TGCAGCGTAGATCACCCCAGGTTACCCCAGCATTTT
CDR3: CSVDHPRLPQHF

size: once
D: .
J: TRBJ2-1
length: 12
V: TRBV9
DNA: TGTACCAGCAGCGTAGATAACCATGAGCAGTTCTTC
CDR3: CTSSVDNHEQFF

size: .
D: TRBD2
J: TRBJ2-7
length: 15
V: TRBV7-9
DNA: TGTGCCAGCAGCCTCCCCACTAGCGGGAGGTACGAGCAGTACTTC
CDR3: CASSLPTSGRYEQYF

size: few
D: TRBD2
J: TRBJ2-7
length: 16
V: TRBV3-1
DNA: TGTGCCAGCAGCCAAGGCCTAGCGGTCCGTCCCTACGAGCAGTACTTC
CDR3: CASSQGLAVRPYEQYF

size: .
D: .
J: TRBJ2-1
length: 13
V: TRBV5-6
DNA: TGTGCCAGCAGCTTGGAGTGGGACAATGAGCAGTTCTTC
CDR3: CASSLEWDNEQFF

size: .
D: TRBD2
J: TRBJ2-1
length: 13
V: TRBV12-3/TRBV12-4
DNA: TGTGCCAGCAGTTTGGCTAGCGGCAGTGAGCAGTTCTTC
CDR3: CASSLASGSEQFF

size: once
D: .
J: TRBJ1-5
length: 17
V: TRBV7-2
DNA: TGTGCCAGCAGCTTAATACCCACATCTTGGAAAGGGGAGCCCCAGCATTTT
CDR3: CASSLIPTSWKGEPQHF

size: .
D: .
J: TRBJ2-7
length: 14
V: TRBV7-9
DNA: TGTGCCAGCAGCTTCGCTAGCGTCTCCTACGAGCAGTACTTC
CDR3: CASSFASVSYEQYF

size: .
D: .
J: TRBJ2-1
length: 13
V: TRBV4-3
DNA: TGCGCCAGCAGCCAAGATCTGAGGACCGGGGAGTTCTTC
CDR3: CASSQDLRTGEFF

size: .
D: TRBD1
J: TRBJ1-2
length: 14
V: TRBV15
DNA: TGTGCCACCGGACCGGGACAGGGACTGAATGGCTACACCTTC
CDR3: CATGPGQGLNGYTF

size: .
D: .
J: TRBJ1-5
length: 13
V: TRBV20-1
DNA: TGCAGTGCTAGAGGGGAAGGGGCTCAGCCCCAGCATTTT
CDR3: CSARGEGAQPQHF

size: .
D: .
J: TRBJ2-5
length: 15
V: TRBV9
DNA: TGTGCCAGCAGCGTAAGATGGGAAATAGAAGAGACCCAGTACTTC
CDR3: CASSVRWEIEETQYF

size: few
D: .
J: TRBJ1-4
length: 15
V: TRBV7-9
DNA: TGTGCCAGCAGCTTAGGACAGAATGATTATGAAAAACTGTTTTTT
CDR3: CASSLGQNDYEKLFF

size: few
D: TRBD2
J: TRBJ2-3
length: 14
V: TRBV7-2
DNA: TGTGCCAGCAGTCCCGGGACTAGGGTGGGCGAGCAGTATTTT
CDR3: CASSPGTRVGEQYF

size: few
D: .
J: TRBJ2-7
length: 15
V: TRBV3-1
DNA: TGTGCCAGCACCCCGGACTTATTCCGCTCCTACGAGCAGTACTTC
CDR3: CASTPDLFRSYEQYF

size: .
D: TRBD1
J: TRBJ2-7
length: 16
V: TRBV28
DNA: TGTGCCAGCAGTTCCCAACCGGGACAGGGACCCTACGAGCAGTACTTC
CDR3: CASSSQPGQGPYEQYF

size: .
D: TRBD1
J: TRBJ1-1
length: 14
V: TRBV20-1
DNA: TGCAGTGCTATCCAGGACAGGGTTGACGCTGAAGCTTTCTTT
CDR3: CSAIQDRVDAEAFF

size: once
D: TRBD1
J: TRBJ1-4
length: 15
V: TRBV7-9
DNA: TGTGCCAGCAGCTTTGCCGGGACAGGGAATGAAAAACTGTTTTTT
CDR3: CASSFAGTGNEKLFF

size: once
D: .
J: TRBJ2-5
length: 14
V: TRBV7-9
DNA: TGTGCCAGCAGCCCAACGGACTACCAAGAGACCCAGTACTTC
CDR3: CASSPTDYQETQYF